The subject of this entry is one T cell receptor beta chain. Its antigen is not identified. The sample carries other DNA sequences with the same CDR3. On sorted subsets, replicate PCRs used 150 to 250 ng DNA, or 27,000 or so T cell genomes. Source study methods: As immunoSEQ supplied junction-only sequences (without quality scores), filtering differed. Sequencing was performed with immunoSEQ multiplex PCR; in TCRdb, only in-frame clones are kept and a portion is missing. The V and J calls and the clone size are those of that table, but D and trimming were determined from the DNA. This sample has under 2,000,000 clones, with 85% to 95% found just once. Selected positively for CCR7 and CD45RO-negative, naive CD8 cells excluded terminally differentiated effector memory CD45RA+ cells. This specimen belongs to a study of shared clonotypes between healthy human individuals. Regarding the study as a whole: Large sequencing depth failed to make sorted-subset sequencing complete, rarefaction showed. Non-shared clonotypes had lower generation probabilities than clonotypes shared by all four sorted-subset donors.

The CDR3 has 15 amino acids. From germline, CDR1 is SEHNR and CDR2 FQNEAQ (reference sequence). Germline trimming cut 2 bases from V and 0 bases from J; bases unmatched to any gene: 2. J is TRBJ2-5 and V is TRBV7-9; 8 bases are shared with TRBD2. Sequenced input: naive CD8+ T cells sorted from blood. The sequence derives from a man between 18 and 35 years old in good health. The chain's CDR3 is CASSLTSGDQETQYF. The CDR3 DNA sequence: TGTGCCAGCAGCTTAACTAGCGGTGACCAAGAGACCCAGTACTTC.